This TCR beta chain was profiled in a study of blood T cells in healthy people across ages (dated by TCRdb to the mid-2010s). General notes on the study: In model experiments, roughly one uniquely barcoded TCR beta cDNA molecule per two T cells was captured by template switching. To track age-related changes in TCR beta repertoire diversity, the study relied on deep sequencing normalized with unique cDNA molecular identifiers. Donors were grouped into four age groups: young (average roughly 17 years), middle-aged (39), aged (roughly 67) and long-lived (around 80). The study analyzed two additional independent replicas of 1 million unique cDNA reads from the same blood draw for two donors, one aged 18 to 30 and one aged 80 or older.

Overall study outcomes, separate from this receptor: As age increased, observed TCR beta diversity per million T cells dropped in a roughly linear way, and a significant reduction was already evident by age 40. The CMV infection status of donors was not known, potentially confounding age-related changes in expanded clonotypes. The long-lived group showed more naive CD4+ T cells, fewer expanded clones and increased TCR diversity than the aged group, suggesting age selection. There was a strong correlation between observed TCR beta diversity and the percentage of naive T cells measured by flow cytometry. Conclusive comparison of naive and antigen-experienced compartments was prevented by the profiling of bulk unsorted PBMCs. Estimates of total diversity based on one million sequenced T cells were considered lower bounds and underestimates.

Libraries were built with 5' RACE. The instrument given in TCRdb is Illumina HiSeq 2500. A second PCR of 7 to 11 cycles was performed with a sample-barcoded 5' primer and a J-beta primer mix. A template-switch 5' adaptor carrying 12 random nucleotides introduced a unique molecular identifier onto each TCR beta cDNA molecule. Each sample yielded at least 3 million CDR3-containing paired-end reads. First-strand cDNA synthesis was performed from all RNA using the Mint cDNA synthesis kit, with priming by a TRBC-specific oligonucleotide. All cDNA was treated with uracil-DNA glycosylase and then went through a first 18-cycle PCR with the universal primers M1SS and BC2_uni_R. As for the original processing: Normalization of each sample was performed by random selection of 1 million high-quality reads, each carrying a distinct molecular identifier. Instead of being binned into consensus sequences, reads with shared molecular identifiers were discarded. CDR3 identification, clonotype clustering and error correction used MiTCR with a Q25 quality threshold and the strictest error-elimination algorithm. Lower-bound total TCR beta diversity was estimated with a nonparametric unseen species model using Euler transformation. Using fastp at Q25 and MiXCR, TCRdb reprocessed the public reads and kept productive beta chains. Each record represents a unique CDR3 protein, reported with the most common genes and DNA among its rows. For this entry, the V and J calls and clone size follow TCRdb and not the study's own pipeline. This sample is represented by around 1,000,000 distinct CDR3 sequences; 20% to 25% of them were singletons. Together, the top ten hold 0.65% to 0.75% of the sample.

Remarks on this clonotype: There is no known antigen for this receptor. Base qualities are not provided; no much larger clone lies one nucleotide away.

Systemically healthy Caucasian individuals from Russia, about 38 in total and aged 6 to 90 years, were included as donors. Approximately 11 milliliters of peripheral blood were drawn from each donor into EDTA-treated Vacutainer tubes. Ficoll-Paque density-gradient centrifugation was used to isolate PBMCs, with at least 7 million per sample. Total RNA was extracted from PBMCs with Trizol reagent, with at least 5.5 micrograms obtained per sample. For every donor, an aliquot of PBMCs went through flow cytometry to measure the percentages of naive CD45RAhigh/CD27high T cells. The same data also contributed to another study, on T cells of mothers and their children. In that second paper, the authors write: Nine systemically healthy Caucasian individuals served as donors, namely three mothers together with their six children. cDNA synthesis used all of the extracted RNA, with roughly 1.6 ug of RNA in each 15 ul reaction. In the second PCR, the M1S primer added sample barcodes and 2-4 random nucleotides. More than 8.5 million TCR beta CDR3 reads were obtained from each mother, and about 3 million reads were obtained from each child. TCR recombination output is similarly shaped by thymic selection in related and unrelated pairs, with a minor effect exerted by inherited differences. Normalized repertoire overlap in related mother-child pairs was always slightly higher than in unrelated mother-child pairs, but the difference was never significant. No persistent microchimeric T cell clones were found, with a detection sensitivity of approximately 110 clones per million clonotypes. To look for features that set related mother-child pairs apart from unrelated individuals, the researchers ran deep NGS to compare the TCR beta repertoires of mothers and children. The mean age was about 38 +/- 4 years for the mothers and around 10 +/- 4 years for the children. After adapters were ligated using NEBNext reagents, the libraries underwent 100+100 nt paired-end sequencing on an Illumina HiSeq 2000. To prevent cross-contamination, the mother and child libraries were prepared one month apart and sequenced in separate runs. Each donor had between roughly 500,000 and 2,200,000 distinct TCR beta clonotypes identified. Naive TCR beta clonotypes were estimated from low-frequency clonotypes matched to each donor's FACS-determined naive share, without sorting.

The clonotype originates from a girl aged 2 to 10 in good health. Specimen: blood.

Here the CDR3 is given as CASSPRGRYNEQFF. The sequenced DNA: TGTGCCAGCAGTCCCAGGGGACGCTACAATGAGCAGTTCTTC. Here the chain combines TRBV12-3 or TRBV12-4 and TRBJ2-1; 6 matching bases give a weak D call of TRBD1. The CDR3 contains 14 residues, cysteine and phenylalanine counted. The only DNA kept is the CDR3, 42 bases in frame from the first base. V loses 5 bases of germline sequence and J loses 3 bases, and the interval between the two ends is 11 bases.